Listed below are T cell receptor beta chains from one sample, sequenced in a study of blood T cells in healthy people across ages. From the 5' RACE reads, TCRdb called clonotypes with MiXCR, one entry per CDR3 protein. Among about 1,000,000 distinct CDR3 sequences, 40% to 55% were seen once, and the ten largest hold 15% to 20%. The sample consisted of blood. The receptor set was obtained from a woman aged 60 to 75 in good health. Each CDR3 is given with its conserved first and last residue. The D gene is left open where the match is weak. Not all rows give a size; the values are once, few, many and, for expanded clones, a class.

v_call	j_call	clone_size	d_call	cdr3_aa	cdr3_nt
TRBV27	TRBJ2-1	.	.	CASSPDGSPYNEQFF	TGTGCCAGCAGTCCCGACGGGAGTCCTTACAATGAGCAGTTCTTC
TRBV28	TRBJ2-3	many	.	CASSRNRASAQYF	TGTGCCAGCAGCAGAAACCGGGCATCCGCGCAGTATTTT
TRBV7-9	TRBJ2-1	.	TRBD1	CASSLPGQGARGVNEQFF	TGTGCCAGCAGCCTCCCGGGACAGGGGGCGCGTGGGGTCAATGAGCAGTTCTTC
TRBV11-1	TRBJ2-7	few	.	CASSGPTAYLYEQYF	TGTGCCAGCAGCGGTCCGACAGCTTACCTTTACGAGCAGTACTTC
TRBV27	TRBJ2-5	many	TRBD1	CASSLYRTGALQETQYF	TGTGCCAGCAGTCTATATAGGACAGGGGCCCTACAAGAGACCCAGTACTTC
TRBV10-3	TRBJ2-7	few	.	CAIRGGTSYEQYF	TGTGCCATCAGGGGGGGAACCTCCTACGAGCAGTACTTC
TRBV25-1	TRBJ2-3	few	.	CASTDREPSGISDTQYF	TGTGCCAGCACGGACAGGGAGCCTAGCGGGATATCGGATACGCAGTATTTT
TRBV25-1	TRBJ2-4	.	.	CASGGVGDIQYF	TGTGCCAGCGGGGGCGTAGGGGACATTCAGTACTTC
TRBV9	TRBJ2-5	few	TRBD2	CASSVAGGSWETQYF	TGTGCCAGCAGCGTAGCGGGCGGGAGCTGGGAGACCCAGTACTTC
TRBV6-2/TRBV6-3	TRBJ2-1	.	.	CASSSALLEQFF	TGTGCCAGCAGTTCCGCACTGCTTGAGCAGTTCTTC
TRBV7-2	TRBJ2-3	few	TRBD2	CASSPRSRTGLIDTQYF	TGTGCCAGCAGCCCGAGGTCCCGAACGGGACTAATAGATACGCAGTATTTT
TRBV6-2/TRBV6-3	TRBJ1-4	.	TRBD1	CASRTTGYEKLFF	TGTGCCAGCAGGACGACAGGGTATGAAAAACTGTTTTTT
TRBV20-1	TRBJ2-3	few	TRBD2	CSAKRTGGRVGDTQYF	TGCAGTGCAAAGAGGACTGGCGGGAGAGTCGGGGATACGCAGTATTTT
TRBV2	TRBJ2-5	.	.	CASSEVAGGYQETQYF	TGTGCCAGCAGTGAAGTGGCAGGGGGGTACCAAGAGACCCAGTACTTC
TRBV20-1	TRBJ2-1	few	TRBD2	CSARDRGLAGGPGNEQFF	TGCAGTGCTAGAGATAGGGGCCTAGCGGGAGGGCCTGGCAATGAGCAGTTCTTC
TRBV6-6	TRBJ2-4	.	.	CASSLPGLDIQYF	TGTGCCAGCAGCTTGCCGGGACTGGACATTCAGTACTTC
TRBV7-9	TRBJ2-1	.	TRBD2	CATSTSGGQNEQFF	TGTGCCACCTCGACTAGCGGGGGGCAGAATGAGCAGTTCTTC
TRBV2	TRBJ2-7	.	.	CASSDSGVGYEQYF	TGTGCCAGCAGTGATTCGGGGGTAGGCTACGAGCAGTACTTC
TRBV6-6	TRBJ1-2	.	.	CASSYPGGFGYTF	TGTGCCAGCAGTTACCCGGGGGGTTTTGGCTACACCTTC
TRBV6-5	TRBJ1-2	many	TRBD1	CASSTGTGVGYTF	TGTGCCAGCAGTACCGGGACAGGGGTTGGCTACACCTTC
TRBV10-3	TRBJ1-2	.	.	CAIRANRGYEGYTF	TGTGCCATCAGGGCAAACCGGGGGTATGAAGGCTACACCTTC
TRBV6-1	TRBJ2-5	.	.	CASREAAGQETQYF	TGTGCCAGCAGAGAAGCGGCGGGGCAAGAGACCCAGTACTTC
TRBV4-3	TRBJ2-4	.	.	CASSQMISGKNIQYF	TGCGCCAGCAGCCAAATGATTAGTGGGAAAAACATTCAGTACTTC
TRBV20-1	TRBJ2-5	.	.	CSAPPGGTEKETQYF	TGCAGTGCTCCCCCTGGCGGGACAGAGAAAGAGACCCAGTACTTC
TRBV2	TRBJ1-4	.	.	CASRALGLEEKLFF	TGTGCCAGCAGGGCTCTCGGGCTTGAAGAAAAACTGTTTTTT
TRBV9	TRBJ2-5	.	TRBD2	CASSHAEREGIMTQYF	TGTGCCAGCAGCCATGCCGAGCGGGAGGGTATCATGACCCAGTACTTC
TRBV10-2	TRBJ1-1	.	.	CASRGHSNTEAFF	TGCGCCAGCAGGGGACATTCGAACACTGAAGCTTTCTTT
TRBV20-1	TRBJ2-5	few	TRBD2	CSANKRSGSGRETQYF	TGCAGTGCTAACAAAAGGAGTGGTAGCGGGAGGGAGACCCAGTACTTC
TRBV6-1	TRBJ2-3	.	TRBD2	CASSKTSEGTDTQYF	TGTGCCAGCAGCAAGACTAGCGAAGGCACAGATACGCAGTATTTT
TRBV15	TRBJ1-4	.	.	CATSRDGEKLFF	TGTGCCACCAGCAGAGACGGAGAAAAACTGTTTTTT
TRBV7-3	TRBJ2-3	few	.	CASSLSAGTSTDTQYF	TGTGCCAGCAGCTTATCAGCGGGCACTAGCACAGATACGCAGTATTTT
TRBV20-1	TRBJ1-1	many	.	CSARSGGTNTEAFF	TGCAGTGCCCGTTCGGGAGGGACGAACACTGAAGCTTTCTTT
TRBV27	TRBJ2-1	.	TRBD1	CASSLSPGQGLYNEQFF	TGTGCCAGCAGTTTAAGTCCGGGACAGGGCCTTTACAATGAGCAGTTCTTC
TRBV7-6	TRBJ2-5	.	TRBD2	CASRTSGPQETQYF	TGTGCCAGCAGGACTAGCGGTCCCCAAGAGACCCAGTACTTC
TRBV5-1	TRBJ2-6	few	.	CASSLLLGSGANVLTF	TGCGCCAGCAGCTTGTTGCTGGGATCTGGGGCCAACGTCCTGACTTTC
TRBV11-2	TRBJ2-5	.	.	CASSLFPHSPGAAARWETQYF	TGTGCCAGCAGCTTATTTCCCCATTCCCCCGGAGCGGCAGCCCGTTGGGAGACCCAGTACTTC
TRBV28	TRBJ2-1	few	TRBD2	CASSSGLAGGSSSYNEQFF	TGTGCCAGCAGTTCGGGACTAGCGGGAGGCTCGAGCTCCTACAATGAGCAGTTCTTC
TRBV10-3	TRBJ2-5	few	.	CAISELGAETQYF	TGTGCCATCAGTGAGTTGGGGGCAGAGACCCAGTACTTC
TRBV5-1	TRBJ1-4	.	.	CASSSGPNLSEKLFF	TGCGCCAGCAGCTCCGGACCGAATCTTAGTGAAAAACTGTTTTTT
TRBV9	TRBJ1-2	.	.	CASSMDSRIGNYGYTF	TGTGCCAGCAGCATGGACAGCCGAATTGGGAACTATGGCTACACCTTC